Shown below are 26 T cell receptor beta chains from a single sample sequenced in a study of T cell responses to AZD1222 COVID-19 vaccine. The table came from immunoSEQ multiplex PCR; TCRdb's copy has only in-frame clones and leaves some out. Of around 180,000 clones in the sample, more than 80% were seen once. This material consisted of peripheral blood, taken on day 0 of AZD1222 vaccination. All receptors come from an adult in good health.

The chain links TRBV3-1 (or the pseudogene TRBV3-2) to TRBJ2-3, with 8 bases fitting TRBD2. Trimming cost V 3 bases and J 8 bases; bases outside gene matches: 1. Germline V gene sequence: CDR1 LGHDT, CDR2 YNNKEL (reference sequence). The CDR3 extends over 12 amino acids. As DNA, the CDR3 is TGTGCCAGCAGCCAGAGCGGGGGTACGCAGTATTTT. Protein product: CASSQSGGTQYF.

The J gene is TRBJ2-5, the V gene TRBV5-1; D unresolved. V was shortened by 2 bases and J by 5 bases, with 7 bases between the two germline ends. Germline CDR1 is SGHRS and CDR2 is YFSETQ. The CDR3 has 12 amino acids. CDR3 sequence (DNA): TGCGCCAGCAGCTTAGATGGGGAGACCCAGTACTTC. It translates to CASSLDGETQYF.

The CDR3 bases are TGTGCCAGCAGCTCGGGACTAGCGGGCTTGTGGGGTGAGCAGTTCTTC. As protein: CASSSGLAGLWGEQFF. The J gene is TRBJ2-1, the V gene TRBV5-4; 12 positions match TRBD2. There are 16 residues in the CDR3. Per germline, CDR1 SGHNT and CDR2 YYREEE (reference sequence). V shed 3 bases, J shed 9 bases, and the junction held 10 bases outside the gene matches.

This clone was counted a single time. CDR3 nucleotides: TGTGCAAGTCGCTTTTCGGGGATACTAGCCAAAAACATTCAGTACTTC. Residues: CASRFSGILAKNIQYF. V usage is TRBV12-2 and J usage is TRBJ2-4; TRBD2 is the table's D call, not checked against the DNA. TRBV12-2 is tagged as a pseudogene. CDR3 length: 16 amino acids.

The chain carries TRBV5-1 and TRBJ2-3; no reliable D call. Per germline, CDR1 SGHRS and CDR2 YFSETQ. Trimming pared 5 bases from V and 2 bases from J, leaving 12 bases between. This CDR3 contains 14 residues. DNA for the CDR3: TGCGCCAGCAGTCTGGACGTCTCCACAGATACGCAGTATTTT. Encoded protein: CASSLDVSTDTQYF.

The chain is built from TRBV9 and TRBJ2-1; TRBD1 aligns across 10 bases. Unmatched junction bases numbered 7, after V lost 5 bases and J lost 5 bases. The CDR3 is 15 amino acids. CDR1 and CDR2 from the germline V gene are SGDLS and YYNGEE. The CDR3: CASRHGQGGDNEQFF. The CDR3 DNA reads TGTGCCAGCAGACACGGACAGGGGGGGGACAATGAGCAGTTCTTC.

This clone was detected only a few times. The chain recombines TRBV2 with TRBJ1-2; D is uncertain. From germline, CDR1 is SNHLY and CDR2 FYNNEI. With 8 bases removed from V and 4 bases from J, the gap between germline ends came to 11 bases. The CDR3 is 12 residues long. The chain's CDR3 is CASRPGSYGYTF. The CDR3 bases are TGTGCCAGCCGTCCGGGCTCCTATGGCTACACCTTC.

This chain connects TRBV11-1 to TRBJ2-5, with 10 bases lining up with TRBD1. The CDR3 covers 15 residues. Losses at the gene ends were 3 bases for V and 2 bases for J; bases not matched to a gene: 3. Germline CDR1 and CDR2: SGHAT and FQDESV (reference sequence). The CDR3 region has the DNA TGTGCCAGCAGCTTTTGGGACAGGGGACAAGAGACCCAGTACTTC. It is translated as CASSFWDRGQETQYF.

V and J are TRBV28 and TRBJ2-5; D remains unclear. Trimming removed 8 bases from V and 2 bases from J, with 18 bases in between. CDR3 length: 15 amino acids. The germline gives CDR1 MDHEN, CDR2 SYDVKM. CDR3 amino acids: CASFHDKTQQETQYF. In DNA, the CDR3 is TGTGCCAGCTTCCATGATAAGACTCAACAAGAGACCCAGTACTTC.

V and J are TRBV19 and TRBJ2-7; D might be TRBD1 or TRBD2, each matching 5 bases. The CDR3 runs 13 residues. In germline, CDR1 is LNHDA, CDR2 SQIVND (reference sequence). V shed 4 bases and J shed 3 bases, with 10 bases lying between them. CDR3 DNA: TGTGCCAGTAGTACCCGGGACCTCTACGAGCAGTACTTC. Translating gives CASSTRDLYEQYF.

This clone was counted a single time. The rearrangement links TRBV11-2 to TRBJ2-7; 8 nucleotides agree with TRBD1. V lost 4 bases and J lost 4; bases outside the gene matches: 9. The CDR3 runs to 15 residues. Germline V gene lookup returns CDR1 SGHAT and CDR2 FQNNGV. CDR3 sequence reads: CASSWTDRVGYEQYF. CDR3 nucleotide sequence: TGTGCCAGCAGCTGGACGGACAGGGTCGGTTACGAGCAGTACTTC.

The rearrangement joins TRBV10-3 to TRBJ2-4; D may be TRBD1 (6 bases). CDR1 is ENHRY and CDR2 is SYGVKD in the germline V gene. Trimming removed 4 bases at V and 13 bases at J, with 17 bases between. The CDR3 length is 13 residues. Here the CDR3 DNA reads TGTGCCATCAGTGGGGACACAGGGTTCCACCAGTACTTC. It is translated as CAISGDTGFHQYF.

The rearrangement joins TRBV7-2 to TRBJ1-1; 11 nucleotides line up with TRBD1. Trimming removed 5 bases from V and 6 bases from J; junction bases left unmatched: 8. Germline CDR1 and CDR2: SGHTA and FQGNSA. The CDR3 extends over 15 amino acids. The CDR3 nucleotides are TGTGCCAGCAGCCGCAATGGACAGGGGGCACCTGAAGCTTTCTTT. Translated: CASSRNGQGAPEAFF. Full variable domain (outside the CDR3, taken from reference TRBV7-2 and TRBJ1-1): GAGVSQSPSNKVTEKGKDVELRCDPISGHTALYWYRQSLGQGLEFLIYFQGNSAPDKSGLPSDRFSAERTGGSVSTLTIQRTQQEDSAVYLCASSRNGQGAPEAFFGQGTRLTVV.

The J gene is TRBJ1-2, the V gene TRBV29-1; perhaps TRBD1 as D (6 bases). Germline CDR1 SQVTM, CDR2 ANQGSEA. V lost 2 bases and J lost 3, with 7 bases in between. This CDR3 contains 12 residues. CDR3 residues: CSVERQDYGYTF. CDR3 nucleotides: TGCAGCGTTGAAAGACAGGACTATGGCTACACCTTC.

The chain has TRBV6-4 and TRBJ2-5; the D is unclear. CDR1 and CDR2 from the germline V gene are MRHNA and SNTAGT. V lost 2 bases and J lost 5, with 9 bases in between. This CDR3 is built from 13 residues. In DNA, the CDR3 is TGTGCCAGCAGTGACCCCCCTGGGGAGACCCAGTACTTC. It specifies CASSDPPGETQYF.

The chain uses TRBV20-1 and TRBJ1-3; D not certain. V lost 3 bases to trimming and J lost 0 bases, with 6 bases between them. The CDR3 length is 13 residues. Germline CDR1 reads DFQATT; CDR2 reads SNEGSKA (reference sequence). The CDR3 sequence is CSASSGSGNTIYF. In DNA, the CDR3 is TGCAGTGCTAGTTCAGGCTCTGGAAACACCATATATTTT.

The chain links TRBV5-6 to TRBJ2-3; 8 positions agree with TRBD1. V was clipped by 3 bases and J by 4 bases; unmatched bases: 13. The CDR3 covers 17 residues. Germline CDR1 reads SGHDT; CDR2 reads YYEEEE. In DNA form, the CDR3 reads TGTGCCAGCAGCTACCGCCGCGGACAGGGAGCAGCAGATACGCAGTATTTT. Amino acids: CASSYRRGQGAADTQYF.

CDR3 coding DNA: TGTGCCAGCAGTGATGTACAAGTCAATTATGGCTACACCTTC. Translating it yields CASSDVQVNYGYTF. The genes are TRBV6-1 and TRBJ1-2; no definite D call. Looked up from germline, CDR1 is MNHNS and CDR2 is SASEGT. The CDR3 has 14 residues. V lost 3 bases to trimming and J lost 5 bases, with 13 bases between them.

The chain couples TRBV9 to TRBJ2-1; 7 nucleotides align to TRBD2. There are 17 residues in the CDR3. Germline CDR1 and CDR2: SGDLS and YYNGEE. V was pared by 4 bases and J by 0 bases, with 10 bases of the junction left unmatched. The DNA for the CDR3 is TGTGCCAGCAGCACACGCGTGTCGGGGGGCTCCTACAATGAGCAGTTCTTC. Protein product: CASSTRVSGGSYNEQFF.

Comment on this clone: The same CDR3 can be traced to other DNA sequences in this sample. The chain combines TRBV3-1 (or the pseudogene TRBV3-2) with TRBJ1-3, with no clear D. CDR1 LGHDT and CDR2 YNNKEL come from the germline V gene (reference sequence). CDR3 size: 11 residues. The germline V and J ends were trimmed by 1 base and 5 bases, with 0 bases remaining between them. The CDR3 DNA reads TGTGCCAGCAGCCAAGGAAACACCATATATTTT. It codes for CASSQGNTIYF.

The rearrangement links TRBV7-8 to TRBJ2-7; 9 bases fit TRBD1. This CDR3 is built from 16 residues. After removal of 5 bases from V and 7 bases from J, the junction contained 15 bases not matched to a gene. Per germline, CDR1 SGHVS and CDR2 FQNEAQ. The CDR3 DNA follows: TGTGCCAGCAGCCCTAGCTTAGGACAGGGGTCTTGGGAGCAGTACGTC. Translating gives CASSPSLGQGSWEQYV.

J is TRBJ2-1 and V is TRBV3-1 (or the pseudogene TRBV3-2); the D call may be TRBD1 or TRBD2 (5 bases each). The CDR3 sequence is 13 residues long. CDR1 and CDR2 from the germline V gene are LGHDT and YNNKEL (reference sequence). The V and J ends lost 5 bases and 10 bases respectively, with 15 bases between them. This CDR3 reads CASSFRGVGEQFF. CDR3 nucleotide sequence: TGTGCCAGCAGCTTTCGGGGCGTCGGGGAGCAGTTCTTC.

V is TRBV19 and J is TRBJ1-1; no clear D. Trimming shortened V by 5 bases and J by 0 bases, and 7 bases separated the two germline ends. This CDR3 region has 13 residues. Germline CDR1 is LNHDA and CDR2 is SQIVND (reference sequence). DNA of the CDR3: TGTGCCAGTAGTTTAACAGTGAACACTGAAGCTTTCTTT. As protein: CASSLTVNTEAFF.

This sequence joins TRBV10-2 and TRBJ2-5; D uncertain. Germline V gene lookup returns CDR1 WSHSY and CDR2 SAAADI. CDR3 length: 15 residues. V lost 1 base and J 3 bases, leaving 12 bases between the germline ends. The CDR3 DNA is TGCGCCAGCAGTGAGTTGGACCAAAGGAAAGAGACCCAGTACTTC. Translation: CASSELDQRKETQYF.

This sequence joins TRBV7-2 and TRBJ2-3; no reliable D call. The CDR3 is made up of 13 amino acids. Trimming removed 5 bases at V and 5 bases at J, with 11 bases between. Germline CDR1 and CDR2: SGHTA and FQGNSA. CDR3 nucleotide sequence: TGTGCCAGCAGCGCTGGGCTTATAGATACGCAGTATTTT. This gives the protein CASSAGLIDTQYF.

CDR3 bases: TGTGCCAGCAGCGTGGCGATGGGGGGCTGGGGGAACATTCAGTACTTC. Its translation is CASSVAMGGWGNIQYF. The rearrangement joins TRBV9 to TRBJ2-4; D possibly matches TRBD1 or TRBD2 (6 bases each). This CDR3 is 16 amino acids long. V lost 2 bases and J lost 7, with 19 bases in between. CDR1 and CDR2 (germline): SGDLS, YYNGEE.